These 6 T cell receptor beta chains share one sample of origin, sequenced in a study of blood T cell repertoires in COVID-19. The repertoire was sequenced with immunoSEQ multiplex PCR; TCRdb's copy has only in-frame clones and lacks some. The sample has just under 20,000 clones; about 90% are singletons. Source material: peripheral blood. Every receptor here comes from a human donor with active COVID-19. The donor label of this sample is uncertain.

The V gene is TRBV28, the J gene TRBJ2-2, with TRBD1 identical over 9 bases. V trimming: 3 bases; J trimming: 6 bases; junction bases outside the gene matches: 5. The CDR3 extends over 15 amino acids. Per the germline V gene, CDR1 is MDHEN and CDR2 is SYDVKM. The chain's CDR3 is CASSFGDRESGELFF. The CDR3 nucleotides read TGTGCCAGCAGTTTTGGGGACAGGGAGTCCGGGGAGCTGTTTTTT.

The CDR3, as DNA: TGTGCCAGCAGCTTAAATGAGGGCAGGACCTACAATGAGCAGTTCTTC. Amino acids: CASSLNEGRTYNEQFF. This chain connects TRBV7-9 to TRBJ2-1, with TRBD2 as a possible D gene (5 bases). The CDR3 extends over 16 amino acids. V was pared by 2 bases and J by 2 bases, with 13 bases between. Germline loops: CDR1 SEHNR, CDR2 FQNEAQ (reference sequence).

The rearrangement links TRBV5-6 to TRBJ1-3; no clear D gene. The CDR3 length is 14 residues. The V end was cut by 0 bases, the J end by 0 bases, with 4 bases between. CDR1 is SGHDT, CDR2 YYEEEE, per germline. CDR3 amino acids: CASSLVISGNTIYF. The CDR3, as DNA: TGTGCCAGCAGCTTGGTAATCTCTGGAAACACCATATATTTT.

This chain links TRBV21-1 with TRBJ2-3; TRBD2 was called by the table and not checked on the DNA. TRBV21-1 is a pseudogene segment. This CDR3 comprises 21 residues. The CDR3 sequence is CASSKAGTTSGLERTTDTQYF. As DNA, the CDR3 is TGTGCCAGCAGCAAAGCGGGGACGACTAGCGGCCTAGAAAGGACCACAGATACGCAGTATTTT.

The CDR3 is CASSSGADNEKLFF. The CDR3 DNA sequence: TGTGCCAGCAGCTCAGGGGCAGATAATGAAAAACTGTTTTTT. The J gene is TRBJ1-4, the V gene TRBV21-1; the D segment call TRBD1 is taken from the table without a DNA check. TRBV21-1 is reported as a pseudogene. CDR3 length equals 14 residues.

A single count supports this clone. This rearrangement joins TRBV12-3 or TRBV12-4 to TRBJ1-1; 7 bases line up with TRBD1. This CDR3 is built from 12 residues. With V trimmed by 6 bases and J by 4 bases, 2 bases remained unmatched. CDR3 residues: CASRPGGTEAFF. CDR3 coding DNA: TGTGCCAGCAGGCCAGGGGGCACTGAAGCTTTCTTT.